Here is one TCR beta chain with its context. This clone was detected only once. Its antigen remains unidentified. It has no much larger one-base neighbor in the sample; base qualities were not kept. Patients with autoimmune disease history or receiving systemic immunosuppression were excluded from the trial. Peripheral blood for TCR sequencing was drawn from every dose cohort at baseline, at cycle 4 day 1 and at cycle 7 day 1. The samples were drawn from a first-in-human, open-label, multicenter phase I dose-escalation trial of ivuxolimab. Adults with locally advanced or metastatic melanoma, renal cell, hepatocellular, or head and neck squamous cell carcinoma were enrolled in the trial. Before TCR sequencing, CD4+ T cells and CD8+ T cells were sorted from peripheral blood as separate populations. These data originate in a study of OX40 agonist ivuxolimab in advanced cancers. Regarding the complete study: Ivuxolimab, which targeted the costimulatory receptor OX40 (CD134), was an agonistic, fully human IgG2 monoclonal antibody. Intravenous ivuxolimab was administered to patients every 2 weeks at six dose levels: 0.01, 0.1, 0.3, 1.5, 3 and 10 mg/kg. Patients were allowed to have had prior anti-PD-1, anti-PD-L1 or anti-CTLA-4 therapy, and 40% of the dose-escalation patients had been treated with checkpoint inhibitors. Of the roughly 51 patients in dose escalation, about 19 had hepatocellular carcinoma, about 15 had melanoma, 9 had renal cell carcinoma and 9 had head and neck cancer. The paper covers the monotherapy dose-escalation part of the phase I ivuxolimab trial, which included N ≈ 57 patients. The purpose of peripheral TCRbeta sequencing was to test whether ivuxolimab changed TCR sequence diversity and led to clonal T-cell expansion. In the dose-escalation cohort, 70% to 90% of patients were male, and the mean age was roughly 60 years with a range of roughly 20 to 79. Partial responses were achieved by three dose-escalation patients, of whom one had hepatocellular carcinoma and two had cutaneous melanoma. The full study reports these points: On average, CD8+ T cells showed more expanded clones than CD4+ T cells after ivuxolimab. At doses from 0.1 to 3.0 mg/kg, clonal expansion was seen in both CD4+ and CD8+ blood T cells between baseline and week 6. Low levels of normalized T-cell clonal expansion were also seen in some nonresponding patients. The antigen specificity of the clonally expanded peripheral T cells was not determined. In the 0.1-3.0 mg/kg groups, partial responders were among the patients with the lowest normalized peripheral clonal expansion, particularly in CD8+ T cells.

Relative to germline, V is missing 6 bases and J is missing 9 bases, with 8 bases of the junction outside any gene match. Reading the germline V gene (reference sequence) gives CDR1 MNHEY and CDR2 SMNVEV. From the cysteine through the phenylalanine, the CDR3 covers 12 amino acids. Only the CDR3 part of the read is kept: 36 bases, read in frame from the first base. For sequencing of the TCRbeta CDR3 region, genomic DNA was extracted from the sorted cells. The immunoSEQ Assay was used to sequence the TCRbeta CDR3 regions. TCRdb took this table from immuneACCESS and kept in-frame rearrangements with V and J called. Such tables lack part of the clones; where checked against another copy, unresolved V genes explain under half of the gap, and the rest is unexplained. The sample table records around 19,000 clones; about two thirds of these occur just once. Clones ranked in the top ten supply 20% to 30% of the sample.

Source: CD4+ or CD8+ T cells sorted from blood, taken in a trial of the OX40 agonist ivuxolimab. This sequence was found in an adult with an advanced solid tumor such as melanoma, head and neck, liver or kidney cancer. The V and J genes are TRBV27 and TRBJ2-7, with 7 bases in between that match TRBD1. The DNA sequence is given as TGTGCCAGCAGGACAGGGCGAGGGGGGCAGTACTTC. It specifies CASRTGRGGQYF.